This T cell receptor (beta chain) was profiled in a study of cytotoxic CD8 clonotypes in ibrutinib-treated CLL. Overall study findings and caveats: Few clonotypes were public, and these shrank or held steady under treatment.

Targeted sequencing depth ranged from 1 in 200,000 to 1 in 1 million T cells. Measured with immunoSEQ multiplex PCR; TCRdb has only the in-frame clones, and not every one. The sample lists approximately 70,000 clones, 90% occurring once. This clone was recorded only once. Antigen: not known. The clonotype originates from a human donor with chronic lymphocytic leukemia. The specimen comprised PBMCs, sampled after 12 months of ibrutinib treatment.

In DNA, the CDR3 is TGCGCCAGCAGCATTCCAGCGGGAACTAGCACAGATACGCAGTATTTT. It codes for CASSIPAGTSTDTQYF. The chain joins TRBV5-1 to TRBJ2-3, with TRBD2 matching over 7 bases. There are 16 residues in the CDR3. Germline CDR1 and CDR2: SGHRS and YFSETQ. V gave up 4 bases and J gave up 0 bases; unmatched junction bases: 8.